The 17 T cell receptor beta chains below all came from one sample that was sequenced in a study of identifying expanded T cells in peripheral blood. Here immunoSEQ multiplex PCR was the method, and the copy in TCRdb shows in-frame clones only, minus some. The repertoire holds about 100,000 clones, approximately 88% seen once, with about 18% in the top ten. What was sequenced was blood. These receptors were collected from a person between 18 and 75 years old in good health.

V usage is TRBV18 and J usage is TRBJ2-3; 7 bases line up with TRBD2. The CDR3 length is 16 residues. The germline CDR1 and CDR2 sequences are KGHSH and LQKENI. V trimming: 3 bases; J trimming: 0 bases; junction bases outside the gene matches: 6. CDR3 region: CASSPMGGKSTDTQYF. The CDR3 nucleotides read TGTGCCAGCTCACCGATGGGAGGGAAAAGCACAGATACGCAGTATTTT.

A few counts support this clone. CDR3 loop: CASSIGWGGYGYTF. The CDR3 DNA reads as TGTGCCAGTAGTATCGGCTGGGGAGGGTATGGCTACACCTTC. V usage is TRBV19 and J usage is TRBJ1-2; D gene unclear. The germline V gene encodes CDR1 LNHDA and CDR2 SQIVND (reference sequence). The V end lost 3 bases, the J end lost 5 bases, and 13 bases lay between the germline ends. The CDR3 has 14 residues. Drawing the rest from reference TRBV19 and TRBJ1-2, the complete variable domain is DGGITQSPKYLFRKEGQNVTLSCEQNLNHDAMYWYRQDPGQGLRLIYYSQIVNDFQKGDIAEGYSVSREKKESFPLTVTSAQKNPTAFYLCASSIGWGGYGYTFGSGTRLTVV.

The rearrangement links TRBV9 to TRBJ1-2; D possibly corresponds to TRBD1 (5 bases). V gave up 0 bases and J gave up 8 bases, with 17 bases separating them. The CDR3 length is 15 residues. Germline V CDR1 and CDR2: SGDLS, YYNGEE. Here the CDR3 reads CASSVDPEQGGGYTF. The CDR3 bases are TGTGCCAGCAGCGTAGACCCAGAGCAGGGTGGAGGCTACACCTTC.

The count of this clone is one. This chain links TRBV4-3 with TRBJ1-2, with 8 positions matching TRBD1. This CDR3 is built from 13 residues. The germline gives CDR1 LGHNA, CDR2 YSLEER. The junction had 5 bases not matched to a gene; V was cut back by 6 bases and J by 5 bases. Written as DNA, the CDR3 is TGCGCCAGCAGACAGGGGGTCGGTTATGGCTACACCTTC. Its translation: CASRQGVGYGYTF.

This clone was detected only a few times. J is TRBJ2-1 and V is TRBV28; no clear D. V shed 2 bases and J shed 3 bases, with 11 bases lying between them. The germline gives CDR1 MDHEN, CDR2 SYDVKM. The CDR3 totals 15 residues. The CDR3 DNA reads as TGTGCCAGCAGTTTAAGGTTGGGTCACTACAATGAGCAGTTCTTC. Translating it yields CASSLRLGHYNEQFF. Together with reference TRBV28 and TRBJ2-1, the CDR3 gives the full variable domain: DVKVTQSSRYLVKRTGEKVFLECVQDMDHENMFWYRQDPGLGLRLIYFSYDVKMKEKGDIPEGYSVSREKKERFSLILESASTNQTSMYLCASSLRLGHYNEQFFGPGTRLTVL.

This clone was seen more than once but under ten times. V usage is TRBV14 and J usage is TRBJ2-5; D not resolved. V was cut by 2 bases and J by 5 bases, with 6 bases left in between. The CDR3 extends over 12 amino acids. Germline assignment: CDR1 SGHDN and CDR2 FVKESK. The CDR3 DNA follows: TGTGCCAGCAGCCAAAGTCTCGAGACCCAGTACTTC. This sequence encodes CASSQSLETQYF.

The chain is built from TRBV13 and TRBJ2-5; possibly TRBD1 for D (6 bases). Trimming took 4 bases from V and 5 from J, leaving 14 bases between them. Per germline, CDR1 PRHDT and CDR2 FYEKMQ (reference sequence). The length of the CDR3 is 14 residues. The CDR3 DNA follows: TGTGCCAGCAGCTCCACCGGGACACAGGAGACCCAGTACTTC. Its translation: CASSSTGTQETQYF.

This clone was seen only once. The CDR3 DNA reads TGCGCCAGCAGCCAGCCGGGACAGGGCATCTATGGCTACACCTTC. Translation gives CASSQPGQGIYGYTF. The rearrangement uses TRBV4-3 and TRBJ1-2; 9 bases line up with TRBD1. From germline, CDR1 is LGHNA and CDR2 YSLEER. The CDR3 is 15 residues long. Trimming took 3 bases from V and 4 from J; bases not matched to a gene: 6.

The V and J genes are TRBV2 and TRBJ1-5; D unclear. Germline lookup yields CDR1 SNHLY and CDR2 FYNNEI. This CDR3 comprises 16 residues. V shed 4 bases and J shed 0 bases, with 13 bases lying between them. In nucleotides, the CDR3 is TGTGCCAGCAGTGGATTCGGTTATTATAGCAATCAGCCCCAGCATTTT. Its translation is CASSGFGYYSNQPQHF.

The chain is built from TRBV18 and TRBJ1-1, with D hard to call. V was trimmed by 6 bases and J by 1 base, leaving 12 bases between them. Germline assignment: CDR1 KGHSH and CDR2 LQKENI. The CDR3 loop spans 14 amino acids. The CDR3 DNA is TGTGCCAGCTCTCCTACCGGAAGGAACACTGAAGCTTTCTTT. It yields the protein CASSPTGRNTEAFF.

The rearrangement joins TRBV13 to TRBJ1-5; D ambiguous. Trimming removed 4 bases from V and 2 bases from J, with 12 bases in between. The CDR3 consists of 15 residues. The V gene's germline CDR1 is PRHDT and CDR2 FYEKMQ (reference sequence). In DNA, the CDR3 is TGTGCCAGCAGCTCCGCTGTGATCTGCAATCAGCCCCAGCATTTT. This encodes CASSSAVICNQPQHF. Variable domain in full (rest from reference TRBV13 and TRBJ1-5): AAGVIQSPRHLIKEKRETATLKCYPIPRHDTVYWYQQGPGQDPQFLISFYEKMQSDKGSIPDRFSAQQFSDYHSELNMSSLELGDSALYFCASSSAVICNQPQHFGDGTRLSIL.

This rearrangement joins TRBV6-5 to TRBJ2-2, with D uncertain. The CDR3 contains 12 residues. Looked up from germline, CDR1 is MNHEY and CDR2 is SVGAGI. V gave up 5 bases and J gave up 7 bases, with 8 bases separating them. The CDR3 DNA reads as TGTGCCAGCAGTAATCCTTACGGGGAGCTGTTTTTT. Protein sequence: CASSNPYGELFF.

V is TRBV9 and J is TRBJ2-3, with 16 bases fitting TRBD2. This CDR3 has 17 amino acids. Germline CDR1 reads SGDLS; CDR2 reads YYNGEE. V lost 3 bases, J lost 3 bases, and 4 bases stayed unmatched. The DNA of the CDR3 is TGTGCCAGCAGCGGATTGGGACTAGCGGGGGGGACAGATACGCAGTATTTT. It translates to CASSGLGLAGGTDTQYF.

The chain is built from TRBV4-3 and TRBJ2-3; no definite D call. The V gene lost 1 base and the J gene lost 2 bases, with 7 bases spanning the gap. This CDR3 spans 14 amino acids. The germline V gene has CDR1 LGHNA and CDR2 YSLEER. The CDR3 DNA reads TGCGCCAGCAGCCAAGTCTCGGTCACAGATACGCAGTATTTT. This gives the protein CASSQVSVTDTQYF.

A few counts support this clone. J is TRBJ1-5 and V is TRBV30, with D possibly matching TRBD1 (6 bases). Trimming took 2 bases from V and 0 from J, leaving 8 bases between them. Germline V gene sequence: CDR1 GTSNPN, CDR2 SVGIG (reference sequence). The CDR3 sequence is 14 residues long. CDR3 in amino acids: CAWSRGYSNQPQHF. The DNA of the CDR3 is TGTGCCTGGAGTAGGGGGTATAGCAATCAGCCCCAGCATTTT.

Written as DNA, the CDR3 is TGTGCCAGTACCCGGGACAGGGGGAACTATGGCTACACCTTC. This translates into CASTRDRGNYGYTF. This sequence joins TRBV19 and TRBJ1-2; 11 bases line up with TRBD1. Germline values: CDR1 LNHDA, CDR2 SQIVND (reference sequence). Trimming cost V 7 bases and J 2 bases; bases outside gene matches: 3. CDR3 size: 14 residues.

The chain links TRBV11-2 to TRBJ2-7; TRBD2 aligns across 7 bases. With 1 base clipped from V and 2 bases from J, the junction kept 8 bases outside the gene matches. CDR3 size: 16 residues. The V gene's germline CDR1 is SGHAT and CDR2 FQNNGV. The CDR3 DNA reads as TGTGCCAGCAGCTTAGCCGCGGGGAGGGTACCCTACGAGCAGTACTTC. This encodes CASSLAAGRVPYEQYF.